This section outlines one T cell receptor (beta chain) sequence together with its context. TCRdb keeps only in-frame clones here, not all; method: immunoSEQ multiplex PCR. This table holds about 1.5 million clones, about 98% found once. This specimen comes from a study of shared clonotypes between healthy human individuals. This CDR3 is built from 13 residues. Trimming left V 5 bases short and J 3 bases short, with 8 bases between. The germline V gene has CDR1 SEHNR and CDR2 FQNEAQ (reference sequence). The gene calls are TRBV7-9 and TRBJ1-3; D unresolved. The TCR originated in a man aged 25 to 40 in good health. Sequenced: naive CD4+ T cells sorted from blood. Subset defined: CD45RA+ positively selected. In nucleotides, the CDR3 is TGTGCCAGCAGCCCGAGGGATGGAAACACCATATATTTT. Its protein is CASSPRDGNTIYF.